The T cell receptor (beta chain) under discussion was sequenced for a study of Ad26.COV2.S vaccination and SARS-CoV-2 variants. Measured with immunoSEQ multiplex PCR; TCRdb has only the in-frame clones, and not every one. The data hold some 520,000 clones, with 70% to 90% observed a single time. Trimming took 4 bases from V and 0 from J, leaving 10 bases between them. Germline CDR1 and CDR2: SNHLY and FYNNEI. This CDR3 has 16 amino acids. As to treatment: 19 received Ad26.COV2.S at low or high dose, single or two shots; about 5 received placebo; per-sample allocation not given. Vaccine and placebo recipients were sampled on day 63 after the first injection.

The source of this sequence is a person between 18 and 65 years old who received the Ad26.COV2.S COVID-19 vaccine or a placebo. Material: peripheral blood, obtained in a trial of Ad26.COV2.S vaccine versus placebo. The chain links TRBV2 to TRBJ2-6, with no clear D. The CDR3 sequence: CASSALSLSGANVLTF. CDR3 nucleotide sequence: TGTGCCAGCAGTGCTCTGTCTCTCTCTGGGGCCAACGTCCTGACTTTC.